This T cell receptor (beta chain) was sequenced for a study of CD8+ T cells in alopecia areata. Overall study: Each of the treated patients was given oral tofacitinib, 5 to 10 mg twice daily, for moderate-to-severe alopecia areata.

RNA, once extracted, was reverse transcribed into cDNA for use as the sequencing template. Assay: immunoSEQ multiplex PCR; the TCRdb copy retains only in-frame clones and omits some. The sample yields 100,000 to 150,000 clones, 58% seen once. Study conclusions and caveats: Affected scalp, especially in alopecia totalis/universalis, had a higher clonality than normal scalp did. When scalp samples are sequenced, resident alphabeta T cells of normal skin are also captured.

Regarding this clone: Its cognate antigen is unknown.

This CDR3 spans 13 amino acids. V lost 6 bases and J lost 2, with 10 bases in between. Germline-derived CDR1 and CDR2 are LNHDA and SQIVND (reference sequence). Separation by sorting yielded CD4+ and CD8+ T cells from PBMCs. The sequence was obtained from a human donor with alopecia areata. This chain uses TRBV19 with TRBJ2-5; a possible D gene is TRBD1 (6 bases). The sample here was CD4+ T cells sorted from blood, taken at week 0. CDR3: CASSRQVQETQYF. CDR3 coding DNA: TGTGCCAGTAGCAGACAGGTACAAGAGACCCAGTACTTC.